A single sample gave rise to the 13 T cell receptor beta chains below, sequenced in a study of T cell responses to AZD1222 COVID-19 vaccine. Only in-frame clones appear in the TCRdb table, and some are missing; sequencing was by immunoSEQ multiplex PCR. Of about 150,000 clones detected, 90% appear once; the ten largest clones hold about 20%. The source material was peripheral blood, sampled on day 0 of AZD1222 vaccination. These receptors all come from an adult in good health.

This sequence joins TRBV4-2 and TRBJ2-1, with 11 bases aligning to TRBD2. After removal of 5 bases from V and 6 bases from J, the junction contained 6 bases not matched to a gene. CDR3 size: 15 residues. CDR1 LGHNA and CDR2 YNFKEQ come from the germline V gene. CDR3 bases: TGTGCCAGCAGCACTCGGACTAGCGGGCTCAATGAGCAGTTCTTC. It encodes CASSTRTSGLNEQFF.

This chain uses TRBV5-7 with TRBJ2-7; 7 bases fit TRBD1. TRBV5-7 is flagged as an ORF with uncertain function. V dropped 0 bases and J dropped 5; count of bases not matched to a gene: 5. The CDR3 covers 14 residues. CDR3 amino acids: CASSLGQGTHEQYF. In DNA form, the CDR3 reads TGTGCCAGCAGCTTGGGACAGGGTACCCACGAGCAGTACTTC.

The rearrangement links TRBV19 to TRBJ2-7, with 7 bases fitting TRBD1. This CDR3 contains 13 residues. The trim removed 3 bases at V and 3 bases at J, leaving 2 bases unmatched. Germline assignment: CDR1 LNHDA and CDR2 SQIVND (reference sequence). For the CDR3, the DNA is TGTGCCAGTAGTATCGGGGACAGCTACGAGCAGTACTTC. It specifies CASSIGDSYEQYF.

This clone was observed a few times. This chain connects TRBV2 to TRBJ2-7; 10 bases agree with TRBD2. J gave up 9 bases and V 7 bases, and 9 bases lay outside the gene matches. The CDR3 totals 13 residues. Looked up from germline, CDR1 is SNHLY and CDR2 is FYNNEI. CDR3 region: CASNGAGGPGQYF. The CDR3, as DNA: TGTGCCAGCAATGGAGCGGGAGGGCCCGGGCAGTACTTC.

The gene calls are TRBV12-3 or TRBV12-4 and TRBJ2-1, with D possibly matching TRBD1 (5 bases). CDR3 length: 13 amino acids. Trimming left V 6 bases short and J 13 bases short, with 19 bases between. The CDR3 nucleotides read TGTGCCAGCAGGGGGCTAGGGGCCAGGCCCCAGTTCTTC. Translating gives CASRGLGARPQFF.

V usage is TRBV18 and J usage is TRBJ1-1; 12 positions agree with TRBD1. Unmatched junction bases numbered 10, after V lost 8 bases and J lost 3 bases. This CDR3 is built from 16 residues. Germline values: CDR1 KGHSH, CDR2 LQKENI. The DNA for the CDR3 is TGTGCCAGCCGAGCGGGACAGGGGGCGGAAGACACTGAAGCTTTCTTT. This sequence encodes CASRAGQGAEDTEAFF.

This rearrangement joins TRBV9 to TRBJ1-1; the match to TRBD1 covers 8 bases. The CDR3 runs to 14 residues. Germline-derived CDR1 and CDR2 are SGDLS and YYNGEE. J was trimmed by 6 bases and V by 4 bases; bases with no gene match: 8. The CDR3: CASSSSGTGPEAFF. The CDR3, as DNA: TGTGCCAGCAGCTCCTCCGGGACAGGCCCTGAAGCTTTCTTT.

The genes are TRBV10-1 and TRBJ2-2, with D possibly being TRBD1 (6 bases). The CDR3 runs to 13 residues. Germline-derived CDR1 and CDR2 are WNHNN and SYGVQD (reference sequence). Trimming shortened V by 4 bases and J by 7 bases, and 10 bases separated the two germline ends. The CDR3 region has the DNA TGCGCCAGCAGTGGGGGGCCCGGCGGGGAGCTGTTTTTT. It codes for CASSGGPGGELFF.

V and J are TRBV5-4 and TRBJ1-1, with D possibly being TRBD1 (5 bases). Germline CDR1 is SGHNT and CDR2 is YYREEE (reference sequence). V lost 6 bases, J lost 2 bases, and 14 bases lay in between. The CDR3 sequence is 14 residues long. The CDR3 sequence: CASKGREGNTEAFF. CDR3 nucleotides: TGTGCCAGCAAAGGCAGGGAAGGCAACACTGAAGCTTTCTTT.

The chain has TRBV11-3 and TRBJ2-1; 8 bases match TRBD1. The junction had 10 bases not matched to a gene; V was cut back by 5 bases and J by 4 bases. CDR1 and CDR2 (germline): SGHNT, YENEEA. The CDR3 covers 16 residues. The CDR3, as DNA: TGTGCCAGCAGCCCGGCCGCGACAGGGGTTTACAATGAGCAGTTCTTC. It translates to CASSPAATGVYNEQFF.

The chain is built from TRBV9 and TRBJ1-3; D unresolved. The CDR3 is 13 amino acids. The V gene lost 2 bases and the J gene lost 4 bases, with 7 bases spanning the gap. Germline V gene lookup returns CDR1 SGDLS and CDR2 YYNGEE. The CDR3 bases are TGTGCCAGCAGCGTTTTAGGGGGAAACACCATATATTTT. It codes for CASSVLGGNTIYF.

The CDR3 DNA reads as TGTGCCAGCAGCGCCCCGGGACAGGGGATAAACAATGAGCAGTTCTTC. This gives the protein CASSAPGQGINNEQFF. This rearrangement joins TRBV9 to TRBJ2-1; 10 bases are shared with TRBD1. Germline CDR1 is SGDLS and CDR2 is YYNGEE. The V gene end was trimmed by 3 bases and the J gene end by 5 bases; junction bases not matched to a gene: 8. The CDR3 extends over 16 amino acids. The full variable domain, completed using reference TRBV9 and TRBJ2-1, is DSGVTQTPKHLITATGQRVTLRCSPRSGDLSVYWYQQSLDQGLQFLIQYYNGEERAKGNILERFSAQQFPDLHSELNLSSLELGDSALYFCASSAPGQGINNEQFFGPGTRLTVL.

The J gene is TRBJ2-7, the V gene TRBV5-1; 8 nucleotides agree with TRBD2. Unmatched junction bases numbered 6, after V lost 7 bases and J lost 0 bases. The length of the CDR3 is 14 residues. CDR1 and CDR2 from the germline V gene are SGHRS and YFSETQ. CDR3 amino acids: CASSPGGSSYEQYF. The CDR3 DNA follows: TGCGCCAGCTCACCGGGGGGGAGCTCCTACGAGCAGTACTTC.